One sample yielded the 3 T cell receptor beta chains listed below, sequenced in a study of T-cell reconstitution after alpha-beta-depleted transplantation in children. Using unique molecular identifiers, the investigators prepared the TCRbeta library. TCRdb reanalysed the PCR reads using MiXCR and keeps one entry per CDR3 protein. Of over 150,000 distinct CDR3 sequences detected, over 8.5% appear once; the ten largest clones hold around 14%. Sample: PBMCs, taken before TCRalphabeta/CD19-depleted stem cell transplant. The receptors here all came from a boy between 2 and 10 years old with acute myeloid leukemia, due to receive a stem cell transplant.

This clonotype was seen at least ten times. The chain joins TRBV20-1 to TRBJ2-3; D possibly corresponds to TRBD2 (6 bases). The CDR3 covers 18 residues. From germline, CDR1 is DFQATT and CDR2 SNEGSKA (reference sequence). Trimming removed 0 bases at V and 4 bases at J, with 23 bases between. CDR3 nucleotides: TGCAGTGCTAGAGATTTTTCGGAGCGTTTGGGCGGGGCAGATACGCAGTATTTT. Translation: CSARDFSERLGGADTQYF.

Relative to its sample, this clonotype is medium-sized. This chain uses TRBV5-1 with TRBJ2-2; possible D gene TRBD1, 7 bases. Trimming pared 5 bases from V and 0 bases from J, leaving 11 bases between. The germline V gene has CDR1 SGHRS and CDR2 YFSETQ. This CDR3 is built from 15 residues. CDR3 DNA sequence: TGCGCCAGCAGGACAGGGACTCCGAACACCGGGGAGCTGTTTTTT. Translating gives CASRTGTPNTGELFF.

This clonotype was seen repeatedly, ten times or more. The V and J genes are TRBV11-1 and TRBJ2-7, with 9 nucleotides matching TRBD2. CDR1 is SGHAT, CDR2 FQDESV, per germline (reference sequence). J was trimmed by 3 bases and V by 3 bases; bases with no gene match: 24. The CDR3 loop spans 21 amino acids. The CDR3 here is CASSFGSPLAGGPEEIYEQYF. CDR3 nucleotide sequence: TGTGCCAGCAGCTTCGGCTCCCCTTTGGCGGGAGGGCCTGAGGAGATCTACGAGCAGTACTTC.